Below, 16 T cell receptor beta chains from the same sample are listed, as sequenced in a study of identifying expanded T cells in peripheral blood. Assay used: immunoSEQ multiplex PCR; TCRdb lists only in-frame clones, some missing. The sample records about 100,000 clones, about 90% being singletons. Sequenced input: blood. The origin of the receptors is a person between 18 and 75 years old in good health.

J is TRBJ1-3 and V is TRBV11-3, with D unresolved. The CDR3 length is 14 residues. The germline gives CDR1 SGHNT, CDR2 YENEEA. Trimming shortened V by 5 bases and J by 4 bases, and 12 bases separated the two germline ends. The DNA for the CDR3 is TGTGCCAGCAGCGATCGGCCAGACGGAAACACCATATATTTT. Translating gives CASSDRPDGNTIYF. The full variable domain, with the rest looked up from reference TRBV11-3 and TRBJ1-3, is EAGVVQSPRYKIIEKKQPVAFWCNPISGHNTLYWYLQNLGQGPELLIRYENEEAVDDSQLPKDRFSAERLKGVDSTLKIQPAELGDSAVYLCASSDRPDGNTIYFGEGSWLTVV.

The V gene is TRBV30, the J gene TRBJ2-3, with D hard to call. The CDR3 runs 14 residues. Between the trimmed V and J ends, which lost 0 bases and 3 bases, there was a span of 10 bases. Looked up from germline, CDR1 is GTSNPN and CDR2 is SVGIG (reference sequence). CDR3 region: CAWSVGLLTDTQYF. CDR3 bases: TGTGCCTGGAGTGTAGGGCTACTGACAGATACGCAGTATTTT.

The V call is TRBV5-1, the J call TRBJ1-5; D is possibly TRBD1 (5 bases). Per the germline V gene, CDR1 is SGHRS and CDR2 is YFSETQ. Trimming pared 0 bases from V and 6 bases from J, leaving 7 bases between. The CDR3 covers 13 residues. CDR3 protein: CASSLEGVQPQHF. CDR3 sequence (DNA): TGCGCCAGCAGCTTGGAAGGGGTTCAGCCCCAGCATTTT.

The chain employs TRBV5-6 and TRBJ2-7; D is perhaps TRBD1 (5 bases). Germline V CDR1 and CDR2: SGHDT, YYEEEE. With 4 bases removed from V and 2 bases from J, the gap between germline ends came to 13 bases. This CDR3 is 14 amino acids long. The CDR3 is CASSPDGRAYEQYF. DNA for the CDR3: TGTGCCAGCAGCCCGGACGGCAGGGCCTACGAGCAGTACTTC.

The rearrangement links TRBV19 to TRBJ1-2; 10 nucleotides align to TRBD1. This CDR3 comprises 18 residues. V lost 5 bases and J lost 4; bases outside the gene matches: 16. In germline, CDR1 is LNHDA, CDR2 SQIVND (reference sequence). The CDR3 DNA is TGTGCCAGTAGTCCTAACAGAGACAGGGGGCCTCTAGGCTATGGCTACACCTTC. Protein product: CASSPNRDRGPLGYGYTF.

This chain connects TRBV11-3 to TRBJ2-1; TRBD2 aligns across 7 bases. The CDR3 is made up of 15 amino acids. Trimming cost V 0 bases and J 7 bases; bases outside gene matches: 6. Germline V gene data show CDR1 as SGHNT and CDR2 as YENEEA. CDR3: CASSLDGTTGNEQFF. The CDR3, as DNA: TGTGCCAGCAGCTTAGATGGGACTACGGGAAATGAGCAGTTCTTC.

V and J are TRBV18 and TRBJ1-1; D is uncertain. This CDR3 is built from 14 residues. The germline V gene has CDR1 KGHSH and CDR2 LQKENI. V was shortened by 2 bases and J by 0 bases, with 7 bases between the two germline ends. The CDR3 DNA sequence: TGTGCCAGCTCACCATGGATCCTGAACACTGAAGCTTTCTTT. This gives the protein CASSPWILNTEAFF.

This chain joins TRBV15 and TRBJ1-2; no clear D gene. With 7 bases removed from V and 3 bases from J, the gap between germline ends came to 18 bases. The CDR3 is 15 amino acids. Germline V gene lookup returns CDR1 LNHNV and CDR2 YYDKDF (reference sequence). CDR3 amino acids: CATTSFRTGDYGYTF. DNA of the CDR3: TGTGCCACCACCTCGTTCCGGACGGGAGACTATGGCTACACCTTC.

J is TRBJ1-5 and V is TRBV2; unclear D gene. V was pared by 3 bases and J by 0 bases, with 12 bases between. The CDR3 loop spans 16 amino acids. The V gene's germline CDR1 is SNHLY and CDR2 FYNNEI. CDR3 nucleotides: TGTGCCAGCAGTGAGAACCGGATTTATAGCAATCAGCCCCAGCATTTT. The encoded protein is CASSENRIYSNQPQHF. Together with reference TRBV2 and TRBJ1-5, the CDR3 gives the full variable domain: EPEVTQTPSHQVTQMGQEVILRCVPISNHLYFYWYRQILGQKVEFLVSFYNNEISEKSEIFDDQFSVERPDGSNFTLKIRSTKLEDSAMYFCASSENRIYSNQPQHFGDGTRLSIL.

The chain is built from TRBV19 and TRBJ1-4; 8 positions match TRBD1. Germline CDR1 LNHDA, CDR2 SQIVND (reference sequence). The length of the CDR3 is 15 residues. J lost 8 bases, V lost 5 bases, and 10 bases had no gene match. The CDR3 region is CASSADRESEEKLFF. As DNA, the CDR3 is TGTGCCAGTAGTGCGGACAGGGAATCGGAGGAAAAACTGTTTTTT.

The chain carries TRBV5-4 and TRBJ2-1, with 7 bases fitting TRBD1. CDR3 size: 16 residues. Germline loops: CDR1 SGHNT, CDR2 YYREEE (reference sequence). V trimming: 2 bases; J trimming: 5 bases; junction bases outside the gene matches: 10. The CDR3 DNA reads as TGTGCCAGCAGCTTAATTACCGGGACAGTAGACAATGAGCAGTTCTTC. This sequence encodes CASSLITGTVDNEQFF.

CDR3 sequence: CAWSLKGSLGEKLFF. In DNA form, the CDR3 reads TGTGCCTGGAGTTTAAAGGGATCCTTGGGGGAAAAACTGTTTTTT. The chain has TRBV30 and TRBJ1-4; D uncertain. Trimming shortened V by 2 bases and J by 8 bases, and 18 bases separated the two germline ends. The CDR3 spans 15 residues. Germline lookup yields CDR1 GTSNPN and CDR2 SVGIG (reference sequence).

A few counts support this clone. CDR3 in amino acids: CASSTDLTKVAGYTF. CDR3 bases: TGTGCCAGTAGTACCGACCTGACGAAGGTGGCTGGCTACACCTTC. The chain employs TRBV19 and TRBJ1-2; D not resolved. The CDR3 runs to 15 residues. Germline V gene data show CDR1 as LNHDA and CDR2 as SQIVND (reference sequence). Trimming removed 4 bases from V and 7 bases from J, with 19 bases in between. Together with reference TRBV19 and TRBJ1-2, the CDR3 gives the full variable domain: DGGITQSPKYLFRKEGQNVTLSCEQNLNHDAMYWYRQDPGQGLRLIYYSQIVNDFQKGDIAEGYSVSREKKESFPLTVTSAQKNPTAFYLCASSTDLTKVAGYTFGSGTRLTVV.

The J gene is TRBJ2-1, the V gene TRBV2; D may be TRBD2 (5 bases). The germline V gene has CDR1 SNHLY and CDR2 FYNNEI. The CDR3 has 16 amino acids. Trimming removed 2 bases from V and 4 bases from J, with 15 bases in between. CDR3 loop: CASSELWEPRYNEQFF. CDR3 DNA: TGTGCCAGCAGTGAATTATGGGAGCCGAGATACAATGAGCAGTTCTTC.

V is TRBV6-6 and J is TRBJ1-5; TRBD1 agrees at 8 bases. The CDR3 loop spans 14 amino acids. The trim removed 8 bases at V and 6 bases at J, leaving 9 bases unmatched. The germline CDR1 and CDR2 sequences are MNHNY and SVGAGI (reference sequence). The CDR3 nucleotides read TGTGCCAGCCGCACTTCAGGGGGCGGTCAGCCCCAGCATTTT. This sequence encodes CASRTSGGGQPQHF.

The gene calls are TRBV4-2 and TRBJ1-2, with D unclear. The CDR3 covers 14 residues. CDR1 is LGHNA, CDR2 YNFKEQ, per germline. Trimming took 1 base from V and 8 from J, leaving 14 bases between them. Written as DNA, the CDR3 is TGTGCCAGCAGCCAAGCTAGAGAGGGCTGGGGCTACACCTTC. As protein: CASSQAREGWGYTF.